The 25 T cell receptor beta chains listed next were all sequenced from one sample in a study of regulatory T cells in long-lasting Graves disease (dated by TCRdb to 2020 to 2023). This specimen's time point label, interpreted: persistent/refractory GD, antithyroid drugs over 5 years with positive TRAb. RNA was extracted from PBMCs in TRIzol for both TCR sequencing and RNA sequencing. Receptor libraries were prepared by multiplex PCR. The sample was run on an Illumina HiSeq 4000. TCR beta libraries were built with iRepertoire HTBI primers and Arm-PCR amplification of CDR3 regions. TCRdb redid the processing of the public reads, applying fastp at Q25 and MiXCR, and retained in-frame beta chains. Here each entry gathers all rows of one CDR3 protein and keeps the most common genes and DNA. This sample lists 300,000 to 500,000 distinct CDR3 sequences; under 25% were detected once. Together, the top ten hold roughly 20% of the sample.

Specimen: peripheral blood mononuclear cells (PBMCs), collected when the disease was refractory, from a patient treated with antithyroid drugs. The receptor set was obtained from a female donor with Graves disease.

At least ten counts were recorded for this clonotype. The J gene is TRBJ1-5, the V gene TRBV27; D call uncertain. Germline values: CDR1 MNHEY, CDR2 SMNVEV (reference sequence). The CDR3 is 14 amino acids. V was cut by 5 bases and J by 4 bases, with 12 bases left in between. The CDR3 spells CASSPRLGNQPQHF. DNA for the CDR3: TGTGCCAGCAGTCCTCGCTTGGGGAATCAGCCCCAGCATTTT.

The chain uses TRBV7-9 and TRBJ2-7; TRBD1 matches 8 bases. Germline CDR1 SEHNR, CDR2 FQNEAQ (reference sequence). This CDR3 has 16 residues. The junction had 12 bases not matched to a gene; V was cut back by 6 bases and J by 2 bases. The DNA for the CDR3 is TGTGCCAGCAGACACACAGGGGGTGCGGATGCCTACGAGCAGTACTTC. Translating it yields CASRHTGGADAYEQYF.

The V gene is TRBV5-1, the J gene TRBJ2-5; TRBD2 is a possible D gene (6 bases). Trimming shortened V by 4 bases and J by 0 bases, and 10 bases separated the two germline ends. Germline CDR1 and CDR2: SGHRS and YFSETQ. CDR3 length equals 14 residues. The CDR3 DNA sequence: TGCGCCAGCAGCGGCGGGATATACCAAGAGACCCAGTACTTC. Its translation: CASSGGIYQETQYF.

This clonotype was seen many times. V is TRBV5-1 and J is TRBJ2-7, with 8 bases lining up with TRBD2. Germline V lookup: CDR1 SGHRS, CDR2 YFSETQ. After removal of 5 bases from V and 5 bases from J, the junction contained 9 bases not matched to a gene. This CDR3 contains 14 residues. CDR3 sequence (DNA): TGCGCCAGCAGTTCACCGGGACTAGGTGACGAGCAGTACTTC. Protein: CASSSPGLGDEQYF. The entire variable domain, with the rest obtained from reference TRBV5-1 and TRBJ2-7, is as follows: KAGVTQTPRYLIKTRGQQVTLSCSPISGHRSVSWYQQTPGQGLQFLFEYFSETQRNKGNFPGRFSGRQFSNSRSEMNVSTLELGDSALYLCASSSPGLGDEQYFGPGTRLTVT.

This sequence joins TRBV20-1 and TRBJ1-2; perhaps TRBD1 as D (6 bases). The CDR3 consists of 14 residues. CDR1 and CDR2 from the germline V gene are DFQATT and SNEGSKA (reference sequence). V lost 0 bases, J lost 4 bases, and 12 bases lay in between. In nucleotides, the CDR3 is TGCAGTGCTAGAGATGAACGGGGGCCCTATGGCTACACCTTC. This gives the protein CSARDERGPYGYTF.

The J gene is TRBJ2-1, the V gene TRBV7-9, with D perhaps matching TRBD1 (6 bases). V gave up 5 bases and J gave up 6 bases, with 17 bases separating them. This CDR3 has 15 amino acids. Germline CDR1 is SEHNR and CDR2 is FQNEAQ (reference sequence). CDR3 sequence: CASSPLDSWGNEQFF. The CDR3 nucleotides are TGTGCCAGCAGCCCACTGGACAGTTGGGGCAATGAGCAGTTCTTC. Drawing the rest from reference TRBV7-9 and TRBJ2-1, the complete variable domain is DTGVSQNPRHKITKRGQNVTFRCDPISEHNRLYWYRQTLGQGPEFLTYFQNEAQLEKSRLLSDRFSAERPKGSFSTLEIQRTEQGDSAMYLCASSPLDSWGNEQFFGPGTRLTVL.

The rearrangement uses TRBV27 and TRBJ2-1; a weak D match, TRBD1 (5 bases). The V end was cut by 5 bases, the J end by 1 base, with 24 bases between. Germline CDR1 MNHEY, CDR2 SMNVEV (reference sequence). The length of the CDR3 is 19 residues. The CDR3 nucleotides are TGTGCCAGCAGTACCAGGGAAGCTTTGGGCCTCCTTTCCTACAATGAGCAGTTCTTC. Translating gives CASSTREALGLLSYNEQFF.

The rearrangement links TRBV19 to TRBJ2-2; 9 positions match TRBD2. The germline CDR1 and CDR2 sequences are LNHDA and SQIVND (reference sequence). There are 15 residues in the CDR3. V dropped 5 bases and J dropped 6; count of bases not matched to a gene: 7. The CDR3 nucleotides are TGTGCCAGTAGTGTGGTAGCGGGAGTCTCCGGGGAGCTGTTTTTT. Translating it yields CASSVVAGVSGELFF.

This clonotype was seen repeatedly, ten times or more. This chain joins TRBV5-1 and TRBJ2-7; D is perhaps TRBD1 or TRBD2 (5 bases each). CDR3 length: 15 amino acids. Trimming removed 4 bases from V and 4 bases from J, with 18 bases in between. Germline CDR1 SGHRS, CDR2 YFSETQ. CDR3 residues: CASSPGAAETYEQYF. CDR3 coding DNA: TGCGCCAGCAGCCCTGGGGCAGCGGAAACATACGAGCAGTACTTC.

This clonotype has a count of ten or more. CDR3 amino acids: CASSPFNTEAFF. DNA of the CDR3: TGTGCCAGCTCACCATTTAACACTGAAGCTTTCTTT. The rearrangement joins TRBV18 to TRBJ1-1, with D hard to call. The CDR3 spans 12 residues. V was pared by 2 bases and J by 2 bases, with 3 bases between. Germline assignment: CDR1 KGHSH and CDR2 LQKENI.

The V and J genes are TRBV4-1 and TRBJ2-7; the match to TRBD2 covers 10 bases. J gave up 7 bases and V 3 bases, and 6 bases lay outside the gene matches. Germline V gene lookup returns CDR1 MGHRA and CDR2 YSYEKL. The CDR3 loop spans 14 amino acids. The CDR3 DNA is TGCGCCAGCAGCCATAGCGGGGGGCTGAGGGAGCAGTACTTC. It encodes CASSHSGGLREQYF.

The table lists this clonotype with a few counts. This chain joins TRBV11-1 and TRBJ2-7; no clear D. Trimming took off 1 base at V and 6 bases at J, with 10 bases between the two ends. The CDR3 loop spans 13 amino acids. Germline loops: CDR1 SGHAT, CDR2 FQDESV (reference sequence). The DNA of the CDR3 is TGTGCCAGCAGCTTAGACTCGGGTGGCGAGCAGTACTTC. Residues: CASSLDSGGEQYF.

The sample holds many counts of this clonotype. The CDR3 sequence is CSARDLAGFNQPQHF. The CDR3, as DNA: TGCAGTGCTAGAGATTTGGCGGGCTTCAATCAGCCCCAGCATTTT. The rearrangement joins TRBV20-1 to TRBJ1-5; D call uncertain. Trimming shortened V by 0 bases and J by 3 bases, and 12 bases separated the two germline ends. Germline V lookup: CDR1 DFQATT, CDR2 SNEGSKA (reference sequence). The CDR3 has 15 residues.

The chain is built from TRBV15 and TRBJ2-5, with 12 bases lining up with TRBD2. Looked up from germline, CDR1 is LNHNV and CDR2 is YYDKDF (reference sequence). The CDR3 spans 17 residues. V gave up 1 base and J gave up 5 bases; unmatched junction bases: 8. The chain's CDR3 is CATSRGASGRAGETQYF. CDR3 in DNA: TGTGCCACCAGCAGAGGGGCTAGCGGGAGGGCCGGGGAGACCCAGTACTTC. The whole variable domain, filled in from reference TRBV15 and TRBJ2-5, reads DAMVIQNPRYQVTQFGKPVTLSCSQTLNHNVMYWYQQKSSQAPKLLFHYYDKDFNNEADTPDNFQSRRPNTSFCFLDIRSPGLGDTAMYLCATSRGASGRAGETQYFGPGTRLLVL.

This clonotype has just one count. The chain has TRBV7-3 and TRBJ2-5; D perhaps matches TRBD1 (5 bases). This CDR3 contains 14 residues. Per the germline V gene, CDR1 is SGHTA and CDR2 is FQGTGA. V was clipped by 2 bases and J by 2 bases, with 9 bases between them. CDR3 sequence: CASSLAQVQETQYF. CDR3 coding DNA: TGTGCCAGCAGCTTAGCACAGGTACAAGAGACCCAGTACTTC.

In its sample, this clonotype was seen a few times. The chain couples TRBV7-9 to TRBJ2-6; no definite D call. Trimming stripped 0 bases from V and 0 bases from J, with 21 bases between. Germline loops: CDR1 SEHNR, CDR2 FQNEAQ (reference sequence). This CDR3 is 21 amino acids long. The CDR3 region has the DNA TGTGCCAGCAGCTTAGCGATGGAGACGGTCCATTTTTTCTCTGGGGCCAACGTCCTGACTTTC. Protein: CASSLAMETVHFFSGANVLTF. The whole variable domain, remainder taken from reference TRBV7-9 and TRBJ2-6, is DTGVSQNPRHKITKRGQNVTFRCDPISEHNRLYWYRQTLGQGPEFLTYFQNEAQLEKSRLLSDRFSAERPKGSFSTLEIQRTEQGDSAMYLCASSLAMETVHFFSGANVLTFGAGSRLTVL.

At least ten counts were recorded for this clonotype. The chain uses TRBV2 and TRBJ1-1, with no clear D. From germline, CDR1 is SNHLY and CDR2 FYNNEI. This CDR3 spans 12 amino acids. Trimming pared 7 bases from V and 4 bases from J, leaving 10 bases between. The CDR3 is CASNPGATEAFF. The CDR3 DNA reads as TGTGCCAGCAATCCAGGAGCCACTGAAGCTTTCTTT.

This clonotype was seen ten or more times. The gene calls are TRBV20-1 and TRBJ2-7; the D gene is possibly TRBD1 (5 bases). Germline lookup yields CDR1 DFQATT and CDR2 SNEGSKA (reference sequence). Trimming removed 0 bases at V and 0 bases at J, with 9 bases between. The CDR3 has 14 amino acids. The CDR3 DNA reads TGCAGTGCTAGAGATCAAGACAGCTCCTACGAGCAGTACTTC. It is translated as CSARDQDSSYEQYF.

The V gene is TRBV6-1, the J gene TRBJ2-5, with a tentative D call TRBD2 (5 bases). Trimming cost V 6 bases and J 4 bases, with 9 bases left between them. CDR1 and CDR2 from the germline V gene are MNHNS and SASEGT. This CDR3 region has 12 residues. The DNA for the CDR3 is TGTGCCAGCAGGTCTAGCCCAGAGACCCAGTACTTC. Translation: CASRSSPETQYF.

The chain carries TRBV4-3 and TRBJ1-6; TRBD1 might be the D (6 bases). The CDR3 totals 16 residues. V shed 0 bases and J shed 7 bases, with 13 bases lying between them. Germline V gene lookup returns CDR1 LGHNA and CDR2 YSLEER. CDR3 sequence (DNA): TGCGCCAGCAGCCAAGAGACAGGCCCCAGGAATTCACCCCTCCACTTT. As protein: CASSQETGPRNSPLHF.

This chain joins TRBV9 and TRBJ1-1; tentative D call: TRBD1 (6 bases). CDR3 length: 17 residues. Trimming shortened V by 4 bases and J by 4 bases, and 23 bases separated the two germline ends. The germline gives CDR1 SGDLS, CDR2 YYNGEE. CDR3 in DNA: TGTGCCAGCAGCCCCTACCTTGGAGCAGGGGTGGGCACTGAAGCTTTCTTT. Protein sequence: CASSPYLGAGVGTEAFF.

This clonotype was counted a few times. CDR3 residues: CASSPLLQETQYF. CDR3 nucleotide sequence: TGTGCCAGCAGCCCACTACTCCAAGAGACCCAGTACTTC. The chain carries TRBV7-2 and TRBJ2-5, with D hard to call. Germline V gives CDR1 SGHTA, CDR2 FQGNSA. The CDR3 has 13 amino acids. Trimming pared 5 bases from V and 1 base from J, leaving 8 bases between.

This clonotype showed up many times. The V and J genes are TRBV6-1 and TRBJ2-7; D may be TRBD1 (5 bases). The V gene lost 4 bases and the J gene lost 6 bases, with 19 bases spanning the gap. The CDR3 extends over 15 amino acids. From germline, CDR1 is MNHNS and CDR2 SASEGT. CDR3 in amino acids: CASSGQGVYASEQYF. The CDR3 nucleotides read TGTGCCAGCAGTGGCCAGGGCGTCTACGCTTCCGAGCAGTACTTC.

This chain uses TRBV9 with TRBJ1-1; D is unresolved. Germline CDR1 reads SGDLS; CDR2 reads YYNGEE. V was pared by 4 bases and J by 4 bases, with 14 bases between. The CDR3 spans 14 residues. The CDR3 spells CASSLLEGSTEAFF. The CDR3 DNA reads TGTGCCAGCAGCCTCCTTGAGGGTAGCACTGAAGCTTTCTTT.

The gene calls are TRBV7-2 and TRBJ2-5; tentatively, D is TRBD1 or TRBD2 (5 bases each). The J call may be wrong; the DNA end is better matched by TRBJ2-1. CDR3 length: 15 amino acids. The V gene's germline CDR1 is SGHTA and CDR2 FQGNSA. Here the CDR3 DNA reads TGTGCCAGCAGCTTCGGGACGGCACTTTACAATGAGCAGTTCTTC. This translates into CASSFGTALYNEQFF.